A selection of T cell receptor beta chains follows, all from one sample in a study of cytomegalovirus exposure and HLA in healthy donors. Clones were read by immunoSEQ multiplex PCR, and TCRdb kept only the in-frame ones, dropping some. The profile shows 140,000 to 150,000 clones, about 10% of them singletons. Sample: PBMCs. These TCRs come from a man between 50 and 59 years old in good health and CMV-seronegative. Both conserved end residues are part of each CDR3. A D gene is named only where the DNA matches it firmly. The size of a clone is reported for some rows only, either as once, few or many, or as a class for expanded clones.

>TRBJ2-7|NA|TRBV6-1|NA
CASRVPGEDEQYF
TGTGCCAGCAGAGTACCAGGGGAAGACGAGCAGTACTTC
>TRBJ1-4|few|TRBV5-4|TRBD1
CASRGQGEEKLFF
TGTGCCAGCCGGGGACAGGGTGAGGAAAAACTGTTTTTT
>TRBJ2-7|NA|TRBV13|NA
CASSRQAYEQYF
TGTGCCAGCAGCCGACAGGCCTACGAGCAGTACTTC
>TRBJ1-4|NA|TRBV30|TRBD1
CAWSASRTGNEKLFF
TGTGCCTGGAGTGCCTCCCGGACAGGGAACGAAAAACTGTTTTTT
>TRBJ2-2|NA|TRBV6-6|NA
CAGQTQGLAGELFF
TGTGCCGGCCAGACTCAGGGCTTGGCCGGGGAGCTGTTTTTT
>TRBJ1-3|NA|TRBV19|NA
CASSMGSSGNTIYF
TGTGCCAGTAGTATGGGGAGCTCTGGAAACACCATATATTTT
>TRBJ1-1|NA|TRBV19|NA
CASSTSLNTEAFF
TGTGCCAGTAGTACCAGTCTGAACACTGAAGCTTTCTTT
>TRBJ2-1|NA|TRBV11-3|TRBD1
CASSVGQGARIEQFF
TGTGCCAGCAGCGTGGGGCAGGGGGCGCGTATTGAGCAGTTCTTC
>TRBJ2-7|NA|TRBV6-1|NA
CASEGVSYEQYF
TGTGCCAGCGAGGGGGTCTCCTACGAGCAGTACTTC
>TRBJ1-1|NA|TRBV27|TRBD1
CASSLTTGILNTEAFF
TGTGCCAGCAGTTTAACGACAGGGATATTGAACACTGAAGCTTTCTTT
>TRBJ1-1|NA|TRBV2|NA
CASSEALIQPGVNTEAFF
TGTGCCAGCAGTGAAGCGCTCATACAACCCGGGGTCAACACTGAAGCTTTCTTT
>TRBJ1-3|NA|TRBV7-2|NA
CASSLAVGIRQGTSGNTIYF
TGTGCCAGCAGCTTAGCTGTTGGGATACGGCAGGGAACCTCTGGAAACACCATATATTTT
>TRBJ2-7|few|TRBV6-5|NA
CASSYSEVGGNYEQYF
TGTGCCAGCAGTTACTCGGAGGTAGGGGGTAACTACGAGCAGTACTTC
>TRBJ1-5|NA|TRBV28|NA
CASSGGTQPQHF
TGTGCCAGCAGTGGGGGGACTCAGCCCCAGCATTTT
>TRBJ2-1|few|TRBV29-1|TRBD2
CSGGVTSGRYNEQFF
TGCAGCGGGGGGGTGACTAGCGGGAGATACAATGAGCAGTTCTTC
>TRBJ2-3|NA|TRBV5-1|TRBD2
CASSLLAGSKDTQYF
TGCGCCAGCAGCTTGTTAGCGGGATCAAAGGATACGCAGTATTTT
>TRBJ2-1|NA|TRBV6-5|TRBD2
CASSYGAGGPNEQFF
TGTGCCAGCAGTTACGGGGCGGGGGGGCCGAATGAGCAGTTCTTC
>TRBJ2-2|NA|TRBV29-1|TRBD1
CSVEGVAGGTGELFF
TGCAGCGTTGAAGGCGTGGCAGGGGGAACCGGGGAGCTGTTTTTT
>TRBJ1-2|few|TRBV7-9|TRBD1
CASSSTGEGYTF
TGTGCCAGCAGCAGTACAGGGGAAGGCTACACCTTC
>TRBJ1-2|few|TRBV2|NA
CASSESGHNYGYTF
TGTGCCAGCAGTGAAAGCGGTCATAACTATGGCTACACCTTC
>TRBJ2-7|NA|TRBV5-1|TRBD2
CASSFGGGTNEQYF
TGCGCCAGCAGCTTCGGCGGGGGGACAAACGAGCAGTACTTC
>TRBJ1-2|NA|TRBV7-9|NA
CASSSGQFYGYTF
TGTGCCAGCAGCAGTGGACAGTTTTATGGCTACACCTTC
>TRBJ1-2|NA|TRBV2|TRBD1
CASTRDRDDYGYTF
TGTGCCAGCACCCGGGACAGGGACGACTATGGCTACACCTTC
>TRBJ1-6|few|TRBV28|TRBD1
CASSYRDRGSPLHF
TGTGCCAGCAGTTACAGGGACAGGGGCTCACCCCTCCACTTT
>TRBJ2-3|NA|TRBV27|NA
CASSLSPGTDTQYF
TGTGCCAGCAGTTTATCCCCCGGTACGGATACGCAGTATTTT
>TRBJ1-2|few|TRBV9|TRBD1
CASSVATGGYGYTF
TGTGCCAGCAGCGTAGCTACAGGGGGCTACGGCTACACCTTC
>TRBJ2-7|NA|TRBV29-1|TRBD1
CSARDRDKGHEQSF
TGCAGCGCCCGGGACAGGGACAAGGGCCACGAGCAGTCCTTC
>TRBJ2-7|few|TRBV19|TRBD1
CASSMGTGNSYEQYF
TGTGCCAGTAGTATGGGGACAGGGAACTCCTACGAGCAGTACTTC
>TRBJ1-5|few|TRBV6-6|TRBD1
CASDLDRVNQPQHF
TGTGCCAGCGACCTCGACAGGGTTAATCAGCCCCAGCATTTT
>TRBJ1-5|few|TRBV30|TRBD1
CAWSVFGRGQGNQPQHF
TGTGCCTGGAGTGTATTTGGCAGGGGGCAGGGCAATCAGCCCCAGCATTTT
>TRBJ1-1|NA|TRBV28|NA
CASRSDSSMNTEAFF
TGTGCCAGCAGGTCGGACAGTTCCATGAACACTGAAGCTTTCTTT
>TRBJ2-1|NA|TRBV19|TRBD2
CASSHSGGDNEQFF
TGTGCCAGTAGCCATAGCGGGGGTGACAATGAGCAGTTCTTC
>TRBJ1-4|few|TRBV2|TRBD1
CASRPGTGVLIEKLFF
TGTGCCAGCAGGCCCGGGACAGGGGTGCTAATTGAAAAACTGTTTTTT
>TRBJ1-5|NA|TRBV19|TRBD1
CASSGYRDRERDQPQHF
TGTGCCAGTAGTGGATACCGGGACAGGGAACGAGATCAGCCCCAGCATTTT
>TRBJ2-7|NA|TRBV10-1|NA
CASSESRPTSSAPQYF
TGCGCCAGCAGTGAGTCAAGACCAACTTCCTCAGCGCCGCAGTACTTC
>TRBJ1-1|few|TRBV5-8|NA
CASRSRQWAEAFF
TGTGCCAGCAGATCCAGACAGTGGGCTGAAGCTTTCTTT
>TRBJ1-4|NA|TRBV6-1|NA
CASSESRQGKEKLFF
TGTGCCAGCAGTGAAAGTCGGCAGGGTAAAGAAAAACTGTTTTTT
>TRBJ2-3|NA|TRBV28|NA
CATFSVAPTQYF
TGTGCCACCTTTTCCGTAGCCCCTACGCAGTATTTT
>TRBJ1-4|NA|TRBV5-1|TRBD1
CASSRTGNEEKLFF
TGCGCCAGCAGCCGGACAGGGAATGAGGAAAAACTGTTTTTT
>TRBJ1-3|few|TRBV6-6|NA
CAGRGRDSGNTIYF
TGTGCCGGCCGAGGCAGGGACTCTGGAAACACCATATATTTT
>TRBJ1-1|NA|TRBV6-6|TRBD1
CASRDRGETEAFF
TGTGCCAGCAGAGACAGGGGAGAGACTGAAGCTTTCTTT
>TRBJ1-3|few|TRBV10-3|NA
CAIRQGGSGNTIYF
TGTGCCATCAGGCAGGGTGGCTCTGGAAACACCATATATTTT
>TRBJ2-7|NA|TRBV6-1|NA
CASSRTLTRPEQYF
TGTGCCAGCAGCCGGACTCTGACTAGGCCCGAGCAGTACTTC
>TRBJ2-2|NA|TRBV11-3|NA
CASSLDEVAGKTGELFF
TGTGCCAGCAGCTTAGATGAGGTGGCAGGGAAGACCGGGGAGCTGTTTTTT
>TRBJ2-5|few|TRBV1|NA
CTSRLGDRIGKETQYF
TGCACCAGCAGATTAGGTGACAGAATTGGCAAGGAGACCCAGTACTTC
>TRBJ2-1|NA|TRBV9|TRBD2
CASSAPQLAGGPDEQFF
TGTGCCAGCAGCGCCCCACAGCTAGCGGGGGGGCCGGATGAGCAGTTCTTC
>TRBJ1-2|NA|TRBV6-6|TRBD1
CASTLGTVGYGYTF
TGTGCCAGCACCCTCGGGACAGTCGGCTATGGCTACACCTTC
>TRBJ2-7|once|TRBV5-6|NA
CASSPDSSYEQYF
TGTGCCAGCAGCCCGGACAGCTCCTACGAGCAGTACTTC
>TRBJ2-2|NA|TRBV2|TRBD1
CASTTLGQITGELFF
TGTGCCAGCACTACCCTGGGACAGATCACCGGGGAGCTGTTTTTT
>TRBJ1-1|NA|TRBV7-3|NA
CASSSGRVNTEAFF
TGTGCCAGCAGCTCCGGCAGGGTGAACACTGAAGCTTTCTTT
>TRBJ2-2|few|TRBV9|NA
CASSDRWGGFPGELFF
TGTGCCAGCAGCGACCGTTGGGGCGGTTTCCCCGGGGAGCTGTTTTTT
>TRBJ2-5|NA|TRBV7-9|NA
CASTFSQETQYF
TGTGCCAGCACCTTTTCGCAAGAGACCCAGTACTTC
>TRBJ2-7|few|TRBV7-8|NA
CASSLVQNYEQYF
TGTGCCAGCAGCTTAGTACAAAACTACGAGCAGTACTTC
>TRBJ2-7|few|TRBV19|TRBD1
CASSIGGQGDYEQYF
TGTGCCAGTAGTATAGGGGGACAGGGGGACTACGAGCAGTACTTC
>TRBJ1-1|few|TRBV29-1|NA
CSSGRGLNTEAFF
TGCAGCTCGGGGCGGGGGTTGAACACTGAAGCTTTCTTT
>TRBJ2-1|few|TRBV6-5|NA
CASSWFTGNEQFF
TGTGCCAGCAGTTGGTTCACGGGCAATGAGCAGTTCTTC
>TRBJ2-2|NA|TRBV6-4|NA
CASREVESTGELFF
TGTGCCAGCAGAGAAGTCGAGTCCACCGGGGAGCTGTTTTTT
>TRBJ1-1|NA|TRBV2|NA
CASSVLGGTEAFF
TGTGCCAGCAGTGTATTGGGAGGGACTGAAGCTTTCTTT
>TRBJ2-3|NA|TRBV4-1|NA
CASSPAVTSSTDTQYF
TGCGCCAGCAGCCCCGCGGTCACTAGCAGCACAGATACGCAGTATTTT